What follows are 31 T cell receptor beta chains derived from one specimen sequenced in a study of blood T cells in healthy people across ages. Combining a sample-barcoded 5' primer with a J-beta primer mix, a second PCR ran for about 6 to 11 cycles. MiXCR was run by TCRdb on the 5' RACE reads, yielding one entry per CDR3 protein. The table lists over a million distinct CDR3 sequences, 35% to 55% of them singletons. The source material was blood. These receptors came from a woman aged 55-70 years in good health.

The CDR3 protein is CASTNQDNEQFF. CDR3 bases: TGTGCCAGCACAAACCAGGACAATGAGCAGTTCTTC. V and J are TRBV6-5 and TRBJ2-1, with D unclear. Per germline, CDR1 MNHEY and CDR2 SVGAGI. The V end was cut by 7 bases, the J end by 5 bases, with 9 bases between. The CDR3 length is 12 residues.

This sequence joins TRBV10-3 and TRBJ1-5, with D possibly matching TRBD1 (5 bases). The CDR3 is 15 amino acids. Per the germline V gene, CDR1 is ENHRY and CDR2 is SYGVKD. V lost 0 bases and J 6 bases, leaving 12 bases between the germline ends. Written as DNA, the CDR3 is TGTGCCATCAGTGAGTCGAGGGGCAAACCTCAGCCCCAGCATTTT. Amino acids: CAISESRGKPQPQHF.

The CDR3 is CASSLSGSLYGYTF. In nucleotides, the CDR3 is TGTGCCAGCAGTTTATCAGGTAGCCTTTATGGCTACACCTTC. This sequence joins TRBV27 and TRBJ1-2, with D hard to call. V was cut by 0 bases and J by 5 bases, with 10 bases left in between. Germline CDR1 reads MNHEY; CDR2 reads SMNVEV (reference sequence). This CDR3 comprises 14 residues.

The CDR3 sequence: CASSVSSGSTDTQYF. CDR3 nucleotides: TGTGCCAGCAGCGTATCTAGCGGGTCCACAGATACGCAGTATTTT. J is TRBJ2-3 and V is TRBV9, with 8 bases identical to TRBD2. Germline CDR1 reads SGDLS; CDR2 reads YYNGEE. Losses at the gene ends were 1 base for V and 2 bases for J; bases not matched to a gene: 3. CDR3 size: 15 residues.

The chain employs TRBV5-1 and TRBJ2-1, with 9 bases aligning to TRBD2. This CDR3 contains 17 residues. Losses at the gene ends were 0 bases for V and 3 bases for J; bases not matched to a gene: 7. The germline CDR1 and CDR2 sequences are SGHRS and YFSETQ. The CDR3: CASSLEVLAGIYNEQFF. The CDR3 DNA is TGCGCCAGCAGCTTGGAGGTTCTAGCGGGAATCTACAATGAGCAGTTCTTC.

This clonotype was observed many times. This sequence joins TRBV29-1 and TRBJ2-7, with TRBD1 matching over 9 bases. V gave up 4 bases and J gave up 4 bases; unmatched junction bases: 11. Germline loops: CDR1 SQVTM, CDR2 ANQGSEA. The CDR3 spans 15 residues. The CDR3 DNA follows: TGCAGCGTTGGAGGGCCGGGACAGGGCCTTTACGAGCAGTACTTC. Translated: CSVGGPGQGLYEQYF.

This rearrangement joins TRBV3-1 to TRBJ1-5, with D perhaps matching TRBD1 (5 bases). Trimming stripped 2 bases from V and 4 bases from J, with 21 bases between. Germline V gene lookup returns CDR1 LGHDT and CDR2 YNNKEL (reference sequence). The CDR3 runs to 18 residues. CDR3 nucleotides: TGTGCCAGCAGCCAACCCTGGGGGGTCATTGAAGAGAATCAGCCCCAGCATTTT. It yields the protein CASSQPWGVIEENQPQHF.

This clonotype was counted at least ten times. The chain has TRBV7-2 and TRBJ2-3; D uncertain. The CDR3 totals 13 residues. The V end was cut by 4 bases, the J end by 4 bases, with 9 bases between. Germline CDR1 SGHTA, CDR2 FQGNSA. The CDR3 coding sequence is TGTGCCAGCAGCTCCCTGGTGGCAGATACGCAGTATTTT. This gives the protein CASSSLVADTQYF.

As concerns this clonotype: At one end, the junction sequence differs from germline, possibly due to a read error. CDR3 in amino acids: CASNLLRYGETYEQYF. The CDR3 DNA follows: TGTGCCAGCAACTTATTGAGGTACGGCGAGACTTACGAGCAGTACTTC. This rearrangement joins TRBV7-2 to TRBJ2-7, with D unclear. The CDR3 spans 16 residues. The germline V gene encodes CDR1 SGHTA and CDR2 FQGNSA.

DNA of the CDR3: TGTGCCAGCAGCTTGTTGATGACAGTGAGGAACGATGGCTACACCTTC. As protein: CASSLLMTVRNDGYTF. J is TRBJ1-2 and V is TRBV5-6; a weak D match, TRBD1 (5 bases). Germline CDR1 reads SGHDT; CDR2 reads YYEEEE. CDR3 length: 16 amino acids. The germline V and J ends were trimmed by 1 base and 6 bases, with 19 bases remaining between them.

This clonotype showed up just a few times. V usage is TRBV11-2 and J usage is TRBJ2-7, with D perhaps matching TRBD2 (5 bases). Germline V gene sequence: CDR1 SGHAT, CDR2 FQNNGV. The V end lost 1 base, the J end lost 5 bases, and 12 bases lay between the germline ends. This CDR3 contains 14 residues. CDR3 amino acids: CASSLVAGVHEQYF. The CDR3 DNA is TGTGCCAGCAGCTTAGTAGCCGGGGTCCACGAGCAGTACTTC. Drawing the rest from reference TRBV11-2 and TRBJ2-7, the complete variable domain is EAGVAQSPRYKIIEKRQSVAFWCNPISGHATLYWYQQILGQGPKLLIQFQNNGVVDDSQLPKDRFSAERLKGVDSTLKIQPAKLEDSAVYLCASSLVAGVHEQYFGPGTRLTVT.

This rearrangement joins TRBV28 to TRBJ2-5; D is possibly TRBD1 (6 bases). The germline V gene encodes CDR1 MDHEN and CDR2 SYDVKM. This CDR3 comprises 16 residues. V dropped 5 bases and J dropped 0 bases, with 16 bases sitting between them. CDR3 region: CASSPEIDRYQETQYF. CDR3 coding DNA: TGTGCCAGCAGTCCCGAAATAGACAGGTACCAAGAGACCCAGTACTTC.

Concerning this clonotype itself: A read error may produce the germline difference seen at one junction end. The chain links TRBV7-2 to TRBJ2-7; D might be TRBD2 (5 bases). The length of the CDR3 is 11 residues. Germline values: CDR1 SGHTA, CDR2 FQGNSA. This CDR3 is CAGSGGYEQYF. The CDR3 DNA is TGTGCCGGCAGCGGCGGGTACGAGCAGTACTTC.

The chain couples TRBV20-1 to TRBJ2-7; TRBD1 matches at 10 bases. Germline CDR1 and CDR2: DFQATT and SNEGSKA (reference sequence). The CDR3 runs 13 residues. The ends lost 6 bases at V and 3 bases at J; junction bases unmatched: 5. The CDR3 DNA reads TGCAGTGCGACGAGGGACAGGGGCTACGAGCAGTACTTC. Its protein product is CSATRDRGYEQYF.

The V call is TRBV19, the J call TRBJ2-1; 9 nucleotides align to TRBD2. V was pared by 6 bases and J by 5 bases, with 8 bases of the junction left unmatched. The CDR3 is made up of 15 amino acids. Germline assignment: CDR1 LNHDA and CDR2 SQIVND (reference sequence). DNA for the CDR3: TGTGCCAGTAGGTTGCGGATAGCGGGGGACAATGAGCAGTTCTTC. Its translation is CASRLRIAGDNEQFF.

The rearrangement links TRBV30 to TRBJ2-7; D possibly uses TRBD1 or TRBD2 (5 bases each). V gave up 5 bases and J gave up 0 bases, with 8 bases separating them. The CDR3 extends over 12 amino acids. From germline, CDR1 is GTSNPN and CDR2 SVGIG (reference sequence). The CDR3 reads CAWGGNSYEQYF. CDR3 in DNA: TGTGCCTGGGGGGGTAACTCCTACGAGCAGTACTTC.

This clonotype appeared a few times. The CDR3 DNA sequence: TGTGCCAGCACCTGGGTGAGGTCGGATGAGCAGTTCTTC. It is translated as CASTWVRSDEQFF. The V gene is TRBV6-2 or TRBV6-3, the J gene TRBJ2-1; D not resolved. CDR1 is MNHEY, CDR2 SVGEGT, per germline. The CDR3 length is 13 residues. V lost 7 bases, J lost 8 bases, and 15 bases lay in between.

The chain combines TRBV11-2 with TRBJ1-1, with 7 bases identical to TRBD1. The V gene's germline CDR1 is SGHAT and CDR2 FQNNGV. With V trimmed by 5 bases and J by 0 bases, 9 bases remained unmatched. The CDR3 sequence is 16 residues long. The CDR3 region is CASSLGYRGVNTEAFF. CDR3 bases: TGTGCCAGCAGCCTCGGGTACAGGGGCGTGAACACTGAAGCTTTCTTT.

This clonotype was counted only a few times. The chain couples TRBV20-1 to TRBJ2-7; D is uncertain. Germline values: CDR1 DFQATT, CDR2 SNEGSKA (reference sequence). The germline V and J ends were trimmed by 5 bases and 0 bases, with 14 bases remaining between them. The CDR3 length is 14 residues. The CDR3 nucleotides are TGCAGTGCTCTGAATAAACAACTCTCCTACGAGCAGTACTTC. Its translation is CSALNKQLSYEQYF.

The chain is built from TRBV7-6 and TRBJ1-5, with D uncertain. V dropped 5 bases and J dropped 4 bases, with 9 bases sitting between them. This CDR3 comprises 13 residues. The germline V gene has CDR1 SGHVS and CDR2 FNYEAQ. The CDR3 here is CASSATENQPQHF. DNA for the CDR3: TGTGCCAGCAGCGCCACGGAGAATCAGCCCCAGCATTTT.

This clonotype has more than one count but fewer than ten. This rearrangement joins TRBV6-1 to TRBJ2-7, with D possibly TRBD1 on 6 matching bases. V lost 4 bases and J lost 2, with 21 bases in between. The CDR3 consists of 17 residues. From germline, CDR1 is MNHNS and CDR2 SASEGT. The CDR3 region has the DNA TGTGCCAGCAGTGCCCGTACTCGACAGGAGATCCCCTACGAGCAGTACTTC. This gives the protein CASSARTRQEIPYEQYF.

This chain connects TRBV7-6 to TRBJ1-1; TRBD1 matches at 8 bases. CDR3 length: 18 residues. Germline CDR1 SGHVS, CDR2 FNYEAQ. With V trimmed by 2 bases and J by 0 bases, 11 bases remained unmatched. The CDR3 DNA is TGTGCCAGCAGCTTAAACAGGGGGACTGATGTTATGAACACTGAAGCTTTCTTT. Encoded protein: CASSLNRGTDVMNTEAFF.

A few counts support this clonotype. J is TRBJ2-7 and V is TRBV27; tentatively, D is TRBD1 (6 bases). The CDR3 runs 15 residues. The germline V and J ends were trimmed by 6 bases and 1 base, with 16 bases remaining between them. CDR1 is MNHEY, CDR2 SMNVEV, per germline (reference sequence). The CDR3 nucleotides read TGTGCCAGCAGAGGGACCGGGACAAATTCCTACGAGCAGTACTTC. Its protein is CASRGTGTNSYEQYF.

This clonotype showed up just a few times. The chain uses TRBV15 and TRBJ2-1; D is possibly TRBD2 (6 bases). CDR3 length: 13 amino acids. V was pared by 1 base and J by 7 bases, with 8 bases between. Germline CDR1 is LNHNV and CDR2 is YYDKDF (reference sequence). DNA for the CDR3: TGTGCCACCAGCAGAGGGAGCGGGAATGAGCAGTTCTTC. As protein: CATSRGSGNEQFF.

Details on this clonotype: Compared with germline, one end of the junction differs, possibly owing to a read error. V usage is TRBV11-2 and J usage is TRBJ2-5, with 12 bases aligning to TRBD1. The CDR3 length is 16 residues. Germline V gene lookup returns CDR1 SGHAT and CDR2 FQNNGV. The CDR3 spells CARSLGDRGRGETQYF. CDR3 nucleotide sequence: TGTGCCCGCAGCTTAGGGGACAGGGGGCGCGGTGAGACCCAGTACTTC.

J is TRBJ2-5 and V is TRBV5-1; no clear D gene. There are 14 residues in the CDR3. CDR1 and CDR2 from the germline V gene are SGHRS and YFSETQ. V shed 2 bases and J shed 2 bases, with 10 bases lying between them. The CDR3 DNA reads as TGCGCCAGCAGCTTCGGGCGATTACAAGAGACCCAGTACTTC. Its protein is CASSFGRLQETQYF.

The rearrangement links TRBV7-9 to TRBJ2-1; the D gene is possibly TRBD1 (6 bases). Germline CDR1 SEHNR, CDR2 FQNEAQ (reference sequence). CDR3 length equals 15 residues. V shed 1 base and J shed 9 bases, with 16 bases lying between them. This chain's CDR3 is CASSLGLGARGEQFF. The CDR3 nucleotides read TGTGCCAGCAGCTTAGGACTGGGGGCACGGGGTGAGCAGTTCTTC.

This clonotype was seen only a few times. The chain carries TRBV29-1 and TRBJ1-2; no definite D call. V was cut by 4 bases and J by 5 bases, with 20 bases left in between. This CDR3 region has 15 residues. The germline CDR1 and CDR2 sequences are SQVTM and ANQGSEA. The CDR3, as DNA: TGCAGCGTTGTTACCCCGGACGTATCATCGTATGGCTACACCTTC. It yields the protein CSVVTPDVSSYGYTF.

This clonotype was seen only once. The chain has TRBV21-1 and TRBJ2-5; TRBD2, the table's D call, lacks a check against the DNA. The closer fit of TRBJ2-7 to the DNA end suggests the J call may be wrong. TRBV21-1 is annotated as a pseudogene. This CDR3 is 17 amino acids long. The CDR3 nucleotides are TGTGCCAGCAGCAAAGATCCCCTAGCGGGAGGGAAGGACGAGCAGTACTTC. This codes for CASSKDPLAGGKDEQYF.

This clonotype has just a few counts. CDR3 loop: CAISGPDSPLHF. CDR3 DNA: TGTGCCATCAGTGGGCCAGATTCACCCCTCCACTTT. The chain uses TRBV10-3 and TRBJ1-6, with D unclear. With 4 bases removed from V and 8 bases from J, the gap between germline ends came to 6 bases. The CDR3 loop spans 12 amino acids. Germline V gives CDR1 ENHRY, CDR2 SYGVKD.

This rearrangement joins TRBV3-1 to TRBJ2-2; no clear D gene. The CDR3 covers 14 residues. Germline V gives CDR1 LGHDT, CDR2 YNNKEL (reference sequence). Between the trimmed V and J ends, which lost 0 bases and 7 bases, there was a span of 9 bases. The CDR3: CASSQDLMIGELFF. The DNA of the CDR3 is TGTGCCAGCAGCCAAGATCTCATGATCGGGGAGCTGTTTTTT.